The clone carrying this T cell receptor (beta chain) occurred many times. Its antigen remains unknown. Library preparation tagged each individual cDNA molecule with a unique molecular identifier. Study processing details: Sample-level TCR yields exhibited a median of around 90,000, with a range of roughly 20,000 to 690,600. From the RACE reads, TCRdb called clonotypes with MiXCR, one entry per CDR3 protein. TCRdb assigned the V and J calls; the authors' analysis was not used. The table shows about 77,000 distinct CDR3 sequences, with about 8.6% occurring only once. The sample is drawn from a study of human T cells and chemical hapten exposure. On the study more broadly: Small volume differences among pooled libraries mainly caused per-sample TCR yield variation. Study-wide points: With DPC sensitization, TCRs exceeding 1 in 1000 frequency showed no change.

Time point meaning: healthy volunteer bleed at 6 weeks. The starting material, unfractionated whole blood, was used for total RNA extraction. The V gene lost 3 bases and the J gene lost 6 bases, with 20 bases spanning the gap. Per the germline V gene, CDR1 is DFQATT and CDR2 is SNEGSKA (reference sequence). The CDR3 is 15 residues long. The chain employs TRBV20-1 and TRBJ1-2; D might be TRBD1 (6 bases). This sequence was found in a female donor in good health. Some clones in this sample may be carry-over from other donors' samples. The sample was whole blood. In DNA, the CDR3 is TGCAGTGCTAGTCTCCCGGGACAAACGCGGAATGGCTACACCTTC. Amino acid sequence: CSASLPGQTRNGYTF.